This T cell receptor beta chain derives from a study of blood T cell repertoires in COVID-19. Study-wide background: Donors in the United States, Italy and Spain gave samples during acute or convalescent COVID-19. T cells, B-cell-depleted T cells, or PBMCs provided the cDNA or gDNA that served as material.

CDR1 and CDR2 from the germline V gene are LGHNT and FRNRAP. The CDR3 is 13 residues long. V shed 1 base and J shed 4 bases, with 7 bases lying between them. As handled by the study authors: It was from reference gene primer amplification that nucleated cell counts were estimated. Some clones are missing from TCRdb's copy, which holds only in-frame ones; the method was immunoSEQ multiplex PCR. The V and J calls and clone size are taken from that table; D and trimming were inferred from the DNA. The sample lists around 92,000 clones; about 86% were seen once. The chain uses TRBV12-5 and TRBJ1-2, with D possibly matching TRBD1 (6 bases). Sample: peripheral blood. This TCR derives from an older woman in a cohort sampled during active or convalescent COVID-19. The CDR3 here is CASGLARGYGYTF. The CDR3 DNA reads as TGTGCTAGTGGTTTGGCCAGGGGCTATGGCTACACCTTC. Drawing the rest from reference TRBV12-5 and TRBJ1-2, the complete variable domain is DARVTQTPRHKVTEMGQEVTMRCQPILGHNTVFWYRQTMMQGLELLAYFRNRAPLDDSGMPKDRFSAEMPDATLATLKIQPSEPRDSAVYFCASGLARGYGYTFGSGTRLTVV.